Each of the 14 T cell receptor beta chains below was sequenced from the same sample in a study of CD8 T cells in ankylosing spondylitis. Study-level points and caveats: The study identified a TCR beta motif of eight highly homologous variants that appeared characteristic of ankylosing spondylitis blood.

Which antigens these TCRs recognize remains unknown. Each CDR3 protein gets one entry after TCRdb re-called the 5' RACE reads with MiXCR. The sample contains approximately 540,000 distinct CDR3 sequences, about 13% of which appear only once. The sequencing input was blood, either unsorted or a sorted T cell fraction (not recorded which). Source of these receptors: a male donor with ankylosing spondylitis.

This chain uses TRBV19 with TRBJ1-1; no clear D. CDR3 length: 16 residues. V lost 0 bases and J 3 bases, leaving 14 bases between the germline ends. Germline CDR1 and CDR2: LNHDA and SQIVND (reference sequence). DNA for the CDR3: TGTGCCAGTAGTATAGATAGGGTAAAGAGCGACACTGAAGCTTTCTTT. Translated, it gives CASSIDRVKSDTEAFF.

The chain's CDR3 is CASRGRELAGGPADTQYF. The CDR3 DNA follows: TGTGCCAGCAGGGGACGAGAACTAGCGGGAGGGCCTGCAGATACGCAGTATTTT. The chain uses TRBV6-1 and TRBJ2-3, with 13 bases aligning to TRBD2. The CDR3 is made up of 18 amino acids. With 6 bases clipped from V and 4 bases from J, the junction kept 13 bases outside the gene matches. Germline assignment: CDR1 MNHNS and CDR2 SASEGT.

This clonotype was recorded at least ten times. The J gene is TRBJ2-3, the V gene TRBV12-3 or TRBV12-4; 9 bases are shared with TRBD1. With 6 bases clipped from V and 3 bases from J, the junction kept 1 base outside the gene matches. This CDR3 comprises 13 residues. CDR3 coding DNA: TGTGCCAGCAGGGGGACAGGGACAGATACGCAGTATTTT. Translated, it gives CASRGTGTDTQYF.

About this clonotype: A much larger clone sits a single nucleotide away, making a read error possible. The chain uses TRBV3-1 and TRBJ2-7; D is unresolved. The CDR3 covers 11 residues. Trimming pared 0 bases from V and 4 bases from J, leaving 1 base between. CDR1 LGHDT and CDR2 YNNKEL come from the germline V gene (reference sequence). CDR3 nucleotide sequence: TGTGCCAGCAGCCAAGAATACGAGCAGTACTTC. Translated, it gives CASSQEYEQYF.

The chain uses TRBV11-3 and TRBJ2-1; 9 bases align to TRBD2. Germline V gives CDR1 SGHNT, CDR2 YENEEA. The CDR3 covers 15 residues. J lost 7 bases, V lost 1 base, and 5 bases had no gene match. In DNA, the CDR3 is TGTGCCAGCAGCTTAGTTTCGCTAGCGGGAAATGAGCAGTTCTTC. This gives the protein CASSLVSLAGNEQFF.

This clonotype was seen a few times. The V and J genes are TRBV5-1 and TRBJ1-3; no definite D call. Germline CDR1 reads SGHRS; CDR2 reads YFSETQ. V was clipped by 4 bases and J by 0 bases, with 11 bases between them. This CDR3 is built from 15 residues. CDR3 sequence: CASSPSALSGNTIYF. DNA for the CDR3: TGCGCCAGCAGCCCCTCCGCGCTCTCTGGAAACACCATATATTTT.

V usage is TRBV29-1 and J usage is TRBJ1-4; maybe TRBD1 (6 bases). V was clipped by 5 bases and J by 4 bases, with 14 bases between them. Germline CDR1 reads SQVTM; CDR2 reads ANQGSEA. The CDR3 sequence is 14 residues long. CDR3 amino acids: CSVSYGQFNEKLFF. CDR3 DNA sequence: TGCAGCGTTTCCTACGGACAGTTTAATGAAAAACTGTTTTTT. Full variable domain (rest looked up from reference TRBV29-1 and TRBJ1-4): SAVISQKPSRDICQRGTSLTIQCQVDSQVTMMFWYRQQPGQSLTLIATANQGSEATYESGFVIDKFPISRPNLTFSTLTVSNMSPEDSSIYLCSVSYGQFNEKLFFGSGTQLSVL.

This clonotype was seen at least ten times. This chain uses TRBV5-1 with TRBJ1-2, with TRBD1 matching 11 bases. The junction had 5 bases not matched to a gene; V was cut back by 3 bases and J by 4 bases. The length of the CDR3 is 15 residues. CDR1 SGHRS and CDR2 YFSETQ come from the germline V gene. CDR3 sequence: CASSSADRGPYGYTF. CDR3 bases: TGCGCCAGCAGCTCCGCGGACAGGGGGCCCTATGGCTACACCTTC.

This chain uses TRBV7-9 with TRBJ2-5, with TRBD2 matching 7 bases. V was clipped by 5 bases and J by 3 bases; unmatched bases: 3. The germline gives CDR1 SEHNR, CDR2 FQNEAQ (reference sequence). The CDR3 covers 13 residues. The CDR3 loop reads CASSPGREETQYF. The CDR3 DNA sequence: TGTGCCAGCAGCCCGGGGAGGGAAGAGACCCAGTACTTC.

The sample holds many counts of this clonotype. This chain connects TRBV11-2 to TRBJ2-3, with a possible D match to TRBD2 (5 bases). The germline CDR1 and CDR2 sequences are SGHAT and FQNNGV. Trimming stripped 0 bases from V and 5 bases from J, with 6 bases between. This CDR3 contains 13 residues. DNA for the CDR3: TGTGCCAGCAGCTTAGATCGGGAAGATACGCAGTATTTT. Its translation is CASSLDREDTQYF. The whole variable domain, remainder taken from reference TRBV11-2 and TRBJ2-3, is EAGVAQSPRYKIIEKRQSVAFWCNPISGHATLYWYQQILGQGPKLLIQFQNNGVVDDSQLPKDRFSAERLKGVDSTLKIQPAKLEDSAVYLCASSLDREDTQYFGPGTRLTVL.

V and J are TRBV20-1 and TRBJ2-5; 7 bases are a match to TRBD1. V was pared by 0 bases and J by 6 bases, with 10 bases of the junction left unmatched. CDR3 length: 15 residues. Germline V gene sequence: CDR1 DFQATT, CDR2 SNEGSKA (reference sequence). CDR3 nucleotides: TGCAGTGCTAGAGATCGGAAGGGGGCAATGCAGACCCAGTACTTC. It codes for CSARDRKGAMQTQYF.

This clonotype was observed a few times. The chain carries TRBV3-1 and TRBJ1-5; D remains unclear. The germline V gene encodes CDR1 LGHDT and CDR2 YNNKEL (reference sequence). Trimming stripped 1 base from V and 11 bases from J, with 9 bases between. This CDR3 has 12 residues. Written as DNA, the CDR3 is TGTGCCAGCAGCCAAGGCGGGGAAACCCAGCATTTT. Encoded protein: CASSQGGETQHF. Combining the CDR3 with reference TRBV3-1 and TRBJ1-5 gives the whole variable domain DTAVSQTPKYLVTQMGNDKSIKCEQNLGHDTMYWYKQDSKKFLKIMFSYNNKELIINETVPNRFSPKSPDKAHLNLHINSLELGDSAVYFCASSQGGETQHFGDGTRLSIL.

The chain uses TRBV5-1 and TRBJ2-7, with D perhaps given as TRBD1 or TRBD2 (6 bases each). Deletions cut 0 bases from V and 5 bases from J, with 12 bases between. This CDR3 is 14 amino acids long. Germline CDR1 SGHRS, CDR2 YFSETQ. CDR3 nucleotide sequence: TGCGCCAGCAGCTTGGGTTACGGGGGCCACGAGCAGTACGTC. This translates into CASSLGYGGHEQYV.

This clonotype came up a few times. The rearrangement joins TRBV29-1 to TRBJ1-4; 7 bases agree with TRBD1. V gave up 6 bases and J gave up 0 bases; unmatched junction bases: 7. Germline lookup yields CDR1 SQVTM and CDR2 ANQGSEA. This CDR3 is 15 amino acids long. CDR3 sequence (DNA): TGCAGCGTGGGACGGGACAGTGCAACTAATGAAAAACTGTTTTTT. As protein: CSVGRDSATNEKLFF. Full variable domain (missing parts from reference TRBV29-1 and TRBJ1-4): SAVISQKPSRDICQRGTSLTIQCQVDSQVTMMFWYRQQPGQSLTLIATANQGSEATYESGFVIDKFPISRPNLTFSTLTVSNMSPEDSSIYLCSVGRDSATNEKLFFGSGTQLSVL.